This T cell receptor (beta chain) was identified in a study of T cells in Graves' hyperthyroidism and ophthalmopathy. Study-level findings and limits: Ophthalmopathy and stable hyperthyroidism were separated by a 13 V-J model.

Amplification targeted TCR beta CDR3 regions from RNA transcripts. Using the HTBI primer set, a first-round RT-PCR was run on the TCR CDR3. TCRdb reprocessed the multiplex PCR reads via MiXCR and lists one record per CDR3 protein. This sample has around 580,000 distinct CDR3 sequences, with 46% found just once. Trimming removed 2 bases at V and 4 bases at J, with 6 bases between. CDR3 size: 12 residues. Germline V CDR1 and CDR2: SNHLY, FYNNEI. The study enrolled patients aged 18 to 65 with newly diagnosed hyperthyroidism of under 2 months' duration. Those patients with uncontrolled infection, other autoimmune disease, pregnancy or lactation were excluded. Based on clinical symptoms, serum thyroxine and TRAb, thyroid ultrasound and orbital computed tomography, diagnoses were reached. This clonotype was seen repeatedly, ten times or more. Its antigen is currently unknown.

The TCR was taken from a woman between 18 and 29 years old with Graves' hyperthyroidism. The sample comprised peripheral blood or thyroid tissue (not recorded which). The chain recombines TRBV2 with TRBJ2-7, with D unclear. CDR3 amino acids: CASSERVYEQYF. DNA for the CDR3: TGTGCCAGCAGTGAAAGGGTTTACGAGCAGTACTTC.